The 21 T cell receptor beta chains below all came from one sample that was sequenced in a study of shared clonotypes between healthy human individuals. Only in-frame clones appear in the TCRdb table, and some are missing; sequencing was by immunoSEQ multiplex PCR. The sample comprises approximately 2,300,000 clones, about nine tenths of which are singletons, and approximately 0.39% rests with the top ten. The specimen was naive CD4+ T cells from PBMCs. Subset of the sample: CD45RA+ positively selected. All receptors derive from a man in his late teens or twenties in good health. Some clones in this sample may be carry-over from other donors' samples.

V and J are TRBV6-7 and TRBJ1-2; D is possibly TRBD1 (5 bases). TRBV6-7 is reported as an ORF; its role is uncertain. V was clipped by 2 bases and J by 6 bases, with 13 bases between them. The CDR3 consists of 14 residues. This CDR3 is CASSYPRAGDGYTF. In DNA form, the CDR3 reads TGTGCCAGCAGTTACCCAAGGGCGGGGGATGGCTACACCTTC.

This chain uses TRBV29-1 with TRBJ2-3, with D perhaps TRBD1 (6 bases). Germline-derived CDR1 and CDR2 are SQVTM and ANQGSEA. V dropped 7 bases and J dropped 0 bases, with 11 bases sitting between them. The length of the CDR3 is 13 residues. CDR3 residues: CSDHRVSTDTQYF. The CDR3 DNA reads as TGCAGCGACCACAGGGTCAGCACAGATACGCAGTATTTT.

The chain joins TRBV11-3 to TRBJ1-2; the D is unclear. This CDR3 spans 14 amino acids. Germline V lookup: CDR1 SGHNT, CDR2 YENEEA. Trimming shortened V by 3 bases and J by 4 bases, and 12 bases separated the two germline ends. CDR3 in amino acids: CASSLAERVYGYTF. The DNA for the CDR3 is TGTGCCAGCAGCTTGGCTGAGCGCGTCTATGGCTACACCTTC.

A remark on this clone: The same CDR3 is also encoded by other DNA sequences in this sample. The gene calls are TRBV28 and TRBJ1-1; D is unclear. Germline V gives CDR1 MDHEN, CDR2 SYDVKM. The CDR3 totals 14 residues. V was trimmed by 4 bases and J by 0 bases, leaving 9 bases between them. The CDR3 here is CASSSSGLNTEAFF. As DNA, the CDR3 is TGTGCCAGCAGTTCCTCCGGACTGAACACTGAAGCTTTCTTT.

The chain recombines TRBV10-2 with TRBJ1-2; TRBD1 agrees at 9 bases. The CDR3 contains 13 residues. Germline lookup yields CDR1 WSHSY and CDR2 SAAADI. Trimming cost V 8 bases and J 4 bases; bases outside gene matches: 5. The CDR3 region is CASSTGGSYGYTF. The CDR3 DNA reads as TGCGCCAGCTCGACAGGGGGGTCCTATGGCTACACCTTC.

Details on this clone: In the same sample, other DNA sequences code for this CDR3. The chain recombines TRBV28 with TRBJ2-1; the match to TRBD2 covers 7 bases. Unmatched junction bases numbered 6, after V lost 3 bases and J lost 4 bases. CDR3 length: 15 amino acids. The germline V gene encodes CDR1 MDHEN and CDR2 SYDVKM. The CDR3 nucleotides are TGTGCCAGCAGTTTGCGGGCTAGCGGTTACAATGAGCAGTTCTTC. This gives the protein CASSLRASGYNEQFF.

The chain is built from TRBV11-2 and TRBJ2-2; possible D gene TRBD2, 5 bases. Trimming took 5 bases from V and 1 from J, leaving 17 bases between them. The CDR3 sequence is 17 residues long. Germline CDR1 SGHAT, CDR2 FQNNGV. CDR3 sequence (DNA): TGTGCCAGCAGCCCCCTTTTCGGGAATAGGAACACCGGGGAGCTGTTTTTT. Translation: CASSPLFGNRNTGELFF.

About this clone: At the DNA level, this CDR3 is encoded by other sequences in the same sample as well. The CDR3 loop is CASSGDSNTEAFF. The CDR3 DNA reads as TGTGCCAGCAGTGGAGACAGCAACACTGAAGCTTTCTTT. The chain carries TRBV2 and TRBJ1-1; tentatively, D is TRBD1 (5 bases). This CDR3 is built from 13 residues. V was trimmed by 4 bases and J by 2 bases, leaving 8 bases between them. Germline V gene sequence: CDR1 SNHLY, CDR2 FYNNEI. The variable domain in full, completed from reference TRBV2 and TRBJ1-1, reads EPEVTQTPSHQVTQMGQEVILRCVPISNHLYFYWYRQILGQKVEFLVSFYNNEISEKSEIFDDQFSVERPDGSNFTLKIRSTKLEDSAMYFCASSGDSNTEAFFGQGTRLTVV.

This clone was found once. This chain joins TRBV18 and TRBJ2-5; no clear D. Trimming took off 6 bases at V and 5 bases at J, with 16 bases between the two ends. The CDR3 loop spans 14 amino acids. Germline V gives CDR1 KGHSH, CDR2 LQKENI. CDR3 region: CASSWSPHSETQYF. The CDR3 region has the DNA TGTGCCAGCTCCTGGTCGCCCCACTCGGAGACCCAGTACTTC.

The V call is TRBV28, the J call TRBJ2-3, with D maybe TRBD2 (5 bases). Trimming pared 6 bases from V and 4 bases from J, leaving 11 bases between. The CDR3 extends over 13 amino acids. Germline V gene sequence: CDR1 MDHEN, CDR2 SYDVKM. CDR3 sequence: CASSSGISDTQYF. The CDR3 DNA is TGTGCCAGCAGCTCGGGGATCTCAGATACGCAGTATTTT.

The chain uses TRBV6-6 and TRBJ1-2, with 7 nucleotides matching TRBD1. Trimming removed 4 bases from V and 4 bases from J; junction bases left unmatched: 6. The CDR3 covers 14 residues. Germline CDR1 is MNHNY and CDR2 is SVGAGI (reference sequence). CDR3: CASSSSTGLYGYTF. In nucleotides, the CDR3 is TGTGCCAGCAGTTCCTCGACAGGGCTCTATGGCTACACCTTC.

The chain uses TRBV18 and TRBJ1-1; D is possibly TRBD1 (5 bases). The germline gives CDR1 KGHSH, CDR2 LQKENI. This CDR3 contains 13 residues. Trimming removed 3 bases at V and 9 bases at J, with 14 bases between. The CDR3 DNA is TGTGCCAGCTCACCTGGGAGACAGCATCAAGCTTTCTTT. Amino acids: CASSPGRQHQAFF.

The chain recombines TRBV9 with TRBJ2-5, with D unresolved. The germline V and J ends were trimmed by 0 bases and 1 base, with 7 bases remaining between them. CDR1 and CDR2 (germline): SGDLS, YYNGEE. This CDR3 region has 14 residues. CDR3 in amino acids: CASSVESIQETQYF. The DNA for the CDR3 is TGTGCCAGCAGCGTAGAGTCGATCCAAGAGACCCAGTACTTC.

V gene TRBV9 combines with J gene TRBJ2-1; 10 nucleotides agree with TRBD2. With 0 bases clipped from V and 8 bases from J, the junction kept 5 bases outside the gene matches. The CDR3 is 15 residues long. Germline V gives CDR1 SGDLS, CDR2 YYNGEE. CDR3 sequence: CASSVAGLASDEQFF. DNA for the CDR3: TGTGCCAGCAGCGTAGCGGGACTAGCGTCGGATGAGCAGTTCTTC.

The chain joins TRBV5-4 to TRBJ1-2, with 9 bases aligning to TRBD1. The CDR3 contains 15 residues. Trimming at V came to 3 bases and at J to 4 bases, leaving 7 bases not matched to a gene. CDR1 SGHNT and CDR2 YYREEE come from the germline V gene (reference sequence). The CDR3 loop is CASSSGTGRSYGYTF. The CDR3 DNA follows: TGTGCCAGCAGCTCCGGGACAGGGAGAAGCTATGGCTACACCTTC.

This clone turned up a few times. This rearrangement joins TRBV6-1 to TRBJ1-5; a weak D match, TRBD1 (6 bases). In germline, CDR1 is MNHNS, CDR2 SASEGT. The CDR3 runs to 13 residues. V was cut by 7 bases and J by 7 bases, with 14 bases left in between. The CDR3 sequence is CASTSRGGQPQHF. For the CDR3, the DNA is TGTGCCAGCACCTCCAGGGGCGGCCAGCCCCAGCATTTT.

V usage is TRBV7-2 and J usage is TRBJ1-2; no reliable D call. The germline gives CDR1 SGHTA, CDR2 FQGNSA. The CDR3 extends over 15 amino acids. The germline V and J ends were trimmed by 0 bases and 4 bases, with 12 bases remaining between them. The CDR3 DNA follows: TGTGCCAGCAGCTTAGCGACTGGACCGCCCTATGGCTACACCTTC. Residues: CASSLATGPPYGYTF.

Details on this clone: This sample includes further DNA sequences coding for the same CDR3. This chain joins TRBV18 and TRBJ2-1; TRBD1 or TRBD2 may be the D gene (6 bases each). Per germline, CDR1 KGHSH and CDR2 LQKENI. V shed 2 bases and J shed 8 bases, with 7 bases lying between them. The CDR3 runs to 12 residues. This CDR3 is CASSPRGDEQFF. Written as DNA, the CDR3 is TGTGCCAGCTCACCAAGGGGGGATGAGCAGTTCTTC.

The V and J genes are TRBV28 and TRBJ2-1, with 7 bases identical to TRBD1. V dropped 11 bases and J dropped 8; count of bases not matched to a gene: 21. The germline V gene has CDR1 MDHEN and CDR2 SYDVKM. This CDR3 is 16 amino acids long. DNA for the CDR3: TGTGCCGCGAGGGGACCGTACAGGGGTGGTATCGATGAGCAGTTCTTC. This translates into CAARGPYRGGIDEQFF. Drawing the rest from reference TRBV28 and TRBJ2-1, the complete variable domain is DVKVTQSSRYLVKRTGEKVFLECVQDMDHENMFWYRQDPGLGLRLIYFSYDVKMKEKGDIPEGYSVSREKKERFSLILESASTNQTSMYLCAARGPYRGGIDEQFFGPGTRLTVL.

J is TRBJ1-1 and V is TRBV7-3, with 7 bases matching TRBD1. Germline V gives CDR1 SGHTA, CDR2 FQGTGA. The CDR3 consists of 15 residues. J was trimmed by 4 bases and V by 3 bases; bases with no gene match: 8. For the CDR3, the DNA is TGTGCCAGCAGCTTGGGCCGCAGGGGGATCACTGAAGCTTTCTTT. This translates into CASSLGRRGITEAFF.

The rearrangement links TRBV2 to TRBJ2-6; D remains ambiguous. The length of the CDR3 is 12 residues. The germline gives CDR1 SNHLY, CDR2 FYNNEI. V lost 5 bases and J lost 4, with 3 bases in between. DNA of the CDR3: TGTGCCAGCAGTCACGGGGCCAACGTCCTGACTTTC. Its translation: CASSHGANVLTF.